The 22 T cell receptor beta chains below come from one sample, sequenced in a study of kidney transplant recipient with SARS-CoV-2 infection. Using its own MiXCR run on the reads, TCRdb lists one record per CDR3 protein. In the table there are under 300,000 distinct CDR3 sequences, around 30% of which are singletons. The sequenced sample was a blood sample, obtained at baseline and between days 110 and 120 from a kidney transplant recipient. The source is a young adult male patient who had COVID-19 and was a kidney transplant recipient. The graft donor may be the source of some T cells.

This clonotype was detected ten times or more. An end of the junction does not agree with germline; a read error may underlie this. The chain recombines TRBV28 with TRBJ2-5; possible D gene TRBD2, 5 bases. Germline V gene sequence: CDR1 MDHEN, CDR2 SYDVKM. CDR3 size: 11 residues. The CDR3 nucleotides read TGTGCCAGCAGTTTAGAGGACGGGGTTGTCTTC. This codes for CASSLEDGVVF.

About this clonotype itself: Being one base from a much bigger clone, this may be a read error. Here the CDR3 reads CASSLTQGSGNTIYF. CDR3 nucleotide sequence: TGCGCCAGCAGCCTGACACAAGGCTCTGGAAACACCATATATTTT. The chain combines TRBV4-1 with TRBJ1-3; D uncertain. The CDR3 covers 15 residues. V shed 4 bases and J shed 0 bases, with 10 bases lying between them. Germline V gives CDR1 MGHRA, CDR2 YSYEKL.

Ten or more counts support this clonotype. The CDR3 nucleotides are TGCAGCGGGGGGACAGTCGGAAACACCGGGGAGCTGTTTTTT. It yields the protein CSGGTVGNTGELFF. The chain uses TRBV29-1 and TRBJ2-2, with 7 bases lining up with TRBD1. Germline V lookup: CDR1 SQVTM, CDR2 ANQGSEA. The CDR3 is 14 amino acids. J lost 2 bases, V lost 7 bases, and 7 bases had no gene match.

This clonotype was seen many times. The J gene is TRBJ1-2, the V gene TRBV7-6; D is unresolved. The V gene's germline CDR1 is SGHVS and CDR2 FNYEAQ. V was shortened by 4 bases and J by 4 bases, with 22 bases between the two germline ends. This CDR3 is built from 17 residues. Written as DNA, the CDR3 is TGTGCCAGCAGCTACCTCTGTGAATCTCGAAAGACCTATGGCTACACCTTC. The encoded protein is CASSYLCESRKTYGYTF. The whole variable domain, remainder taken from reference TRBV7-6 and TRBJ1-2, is GAGVSQSPRYKVTKRGQDVALRCDPISGHVSLYWYRQALGQGPEFLTYFNYEAQQDKSGLPNDRFSAERPEGSISTLTIQRTEQRDSAMYRCASSYLCESRKTYGYTFGSGTRLTVV.

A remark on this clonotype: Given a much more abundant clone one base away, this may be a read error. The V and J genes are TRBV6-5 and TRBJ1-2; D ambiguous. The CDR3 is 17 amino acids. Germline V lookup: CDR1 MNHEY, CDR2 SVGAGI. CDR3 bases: TGTGGCAGCAATTCATCTCAGGAATGTAGAAAGACCTATGGCTACACCTTC. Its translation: CGSNSSQECRKTYGYTF.

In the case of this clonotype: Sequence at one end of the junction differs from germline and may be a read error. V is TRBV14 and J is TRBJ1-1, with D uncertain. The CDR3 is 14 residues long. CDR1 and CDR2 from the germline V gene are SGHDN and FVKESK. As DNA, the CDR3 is TGTGCCAGCAGCCCTCTTACCTCTCCGGGAGGAGCTTCCTTT. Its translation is CASSPLTSPGGASF. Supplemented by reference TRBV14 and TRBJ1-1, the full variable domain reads EAGVTQFPSHSVIEKGQTVTLRCDPISGHDNLYWYRRVMGKEIKFLLHFVKESKQDESGMPNNRFLAERTGGTYSTLKVQPAELEDSGVYFCASSPLTSPGGASFGQGTRLTVV.

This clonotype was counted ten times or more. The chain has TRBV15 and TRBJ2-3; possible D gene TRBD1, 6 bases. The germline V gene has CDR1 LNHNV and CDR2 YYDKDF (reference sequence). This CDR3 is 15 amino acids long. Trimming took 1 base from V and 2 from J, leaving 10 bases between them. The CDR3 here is CATSRVRGITDTQYF. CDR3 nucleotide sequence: TGTGCCACCAGCAGAGTCAGGGGAATCACAGATACGCAGTATTTT.

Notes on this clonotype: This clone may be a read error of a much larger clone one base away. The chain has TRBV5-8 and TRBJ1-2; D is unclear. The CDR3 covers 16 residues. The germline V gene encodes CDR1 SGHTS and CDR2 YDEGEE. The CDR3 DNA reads TGTACCAGCCATTCGCATCATCCACGAAAGACCTATGGCTACACCTTC. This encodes CTSHSHHPRKTYGYTF.

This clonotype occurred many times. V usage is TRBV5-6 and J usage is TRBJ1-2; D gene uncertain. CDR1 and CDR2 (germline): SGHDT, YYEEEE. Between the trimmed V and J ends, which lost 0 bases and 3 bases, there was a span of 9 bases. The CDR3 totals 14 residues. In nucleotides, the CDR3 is TGTGCCAGCAGCTTGGACCGTGGGTACTATGGCTACACCTTC. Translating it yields CASSLDRGYYGYTF.

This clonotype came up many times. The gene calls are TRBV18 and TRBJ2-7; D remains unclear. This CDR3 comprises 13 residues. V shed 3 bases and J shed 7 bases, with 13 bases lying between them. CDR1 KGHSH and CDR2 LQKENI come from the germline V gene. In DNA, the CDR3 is TGTGCCAGCTCACCTAGCCCGACCCGGGAGCAGTACTTC. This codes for CASSPSPTREQYF.

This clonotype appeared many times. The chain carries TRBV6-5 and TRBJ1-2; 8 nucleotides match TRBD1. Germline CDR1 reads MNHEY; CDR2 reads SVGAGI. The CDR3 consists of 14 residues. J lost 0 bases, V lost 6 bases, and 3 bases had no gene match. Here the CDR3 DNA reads TGTGCCAGCAGACAGGGACAGGCTAACTATGGCTACACCTTC. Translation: CASRQGQANYGYTF.

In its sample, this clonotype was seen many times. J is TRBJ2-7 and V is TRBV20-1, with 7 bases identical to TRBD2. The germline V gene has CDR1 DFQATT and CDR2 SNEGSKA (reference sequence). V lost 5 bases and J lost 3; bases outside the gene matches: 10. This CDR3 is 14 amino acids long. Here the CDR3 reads CSAPGPSGYYEQYF. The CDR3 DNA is TGCAGTGCTCCTGGGCCTAGCGGCTACTACGAGCAGTACTTC.

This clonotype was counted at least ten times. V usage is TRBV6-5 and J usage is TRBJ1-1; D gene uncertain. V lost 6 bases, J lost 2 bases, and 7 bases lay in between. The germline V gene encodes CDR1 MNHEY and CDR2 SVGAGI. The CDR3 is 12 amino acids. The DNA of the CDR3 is TGTGCCAGCAGCCAACACAACACTGAAGCTTTCTTT. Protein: CASSQHNTEAFF.

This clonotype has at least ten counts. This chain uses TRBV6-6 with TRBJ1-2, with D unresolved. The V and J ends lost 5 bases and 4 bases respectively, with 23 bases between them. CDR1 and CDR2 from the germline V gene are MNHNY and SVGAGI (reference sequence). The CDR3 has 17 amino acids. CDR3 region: CASSITGGGRKTYGYTF. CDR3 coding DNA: TGTGCCAGCAGTATTACGGGAGGTGGGAGAAAGACCTATGGCTACACCTTC.

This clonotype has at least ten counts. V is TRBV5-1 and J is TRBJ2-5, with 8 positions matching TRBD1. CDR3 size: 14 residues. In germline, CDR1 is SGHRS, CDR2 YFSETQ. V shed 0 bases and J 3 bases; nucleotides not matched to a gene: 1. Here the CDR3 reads CASSLGDRKETQYF. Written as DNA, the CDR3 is TGCGCCAGCAGCTTGGGGGACAGGAAAGAGACCCAGTACTTC.

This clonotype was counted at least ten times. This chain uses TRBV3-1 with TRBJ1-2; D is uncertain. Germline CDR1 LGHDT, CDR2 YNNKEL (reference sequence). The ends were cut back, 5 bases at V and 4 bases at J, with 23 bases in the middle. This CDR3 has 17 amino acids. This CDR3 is CASSCMATLRKTYGYTF. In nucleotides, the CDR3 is TGTGCCAGCAGCTGCATGGCCACCCTTCGAAAGACCTATGGCTACACCTTC.

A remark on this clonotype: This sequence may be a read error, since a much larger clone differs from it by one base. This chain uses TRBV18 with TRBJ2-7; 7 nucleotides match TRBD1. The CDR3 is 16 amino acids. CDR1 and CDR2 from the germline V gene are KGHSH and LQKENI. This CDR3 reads CASSSLGQDPSYEQCF. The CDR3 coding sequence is TGTGCCAGCTCATCCCTAGGACAGGATCCCTCCTACGAGCAGTGCTTC. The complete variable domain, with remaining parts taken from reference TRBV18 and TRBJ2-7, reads NAGVMQNPRHLVRRRGQEARLRCSPMKGHSHVYWYRQLPEEGLKFMVYLQKENIIDESGMPKERFSAEFPKEGPSILRIQQVVRGDSAAYFCASSSLGQDPSYEQCFGPGTRLTVT.

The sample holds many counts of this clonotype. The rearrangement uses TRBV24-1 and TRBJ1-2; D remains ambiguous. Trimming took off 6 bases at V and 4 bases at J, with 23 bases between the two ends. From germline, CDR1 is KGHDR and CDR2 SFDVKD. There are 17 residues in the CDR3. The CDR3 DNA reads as TGTGCCACCAGTAAAAAATTTAGTACCAGAAAGACCTATGGCTACACCTTC. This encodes CATSKKFSTRKTYGYTF.

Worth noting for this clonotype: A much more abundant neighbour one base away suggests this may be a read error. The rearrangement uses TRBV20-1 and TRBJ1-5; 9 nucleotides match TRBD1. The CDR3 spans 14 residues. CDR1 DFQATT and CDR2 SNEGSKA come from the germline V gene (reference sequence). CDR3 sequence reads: CSAGDGTGRQPQHF. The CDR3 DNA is TGCAGTGCTGGAGATGGGACAGGGCGACAGCCCCAGCATTTT.

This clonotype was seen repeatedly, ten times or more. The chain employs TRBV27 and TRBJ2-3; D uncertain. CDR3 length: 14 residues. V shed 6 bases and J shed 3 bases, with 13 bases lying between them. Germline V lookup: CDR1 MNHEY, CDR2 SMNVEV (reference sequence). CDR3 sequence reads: CASSPSPSTDTQYF. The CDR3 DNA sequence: TGTGCCAGCAGCCCTAGTCCTTCAACAGATACGCAGTATTTT.

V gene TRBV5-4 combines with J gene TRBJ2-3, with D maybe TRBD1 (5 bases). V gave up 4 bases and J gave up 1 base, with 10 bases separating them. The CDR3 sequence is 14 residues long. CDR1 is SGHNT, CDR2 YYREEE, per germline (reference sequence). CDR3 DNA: TGTGCCAGCAGCCCCTGGGGCGGCACAGATACGCAGTATTTT. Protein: CASSPWGGTDTQYF.

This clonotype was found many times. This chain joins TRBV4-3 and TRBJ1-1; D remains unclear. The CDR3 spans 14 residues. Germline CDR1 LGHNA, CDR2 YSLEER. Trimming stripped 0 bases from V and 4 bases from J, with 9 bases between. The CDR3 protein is CASSQEPESTEAFF. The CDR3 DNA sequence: TGCGCCAGCAGCCAAGAACCCGAGAGCACTGAAGCTTTCTTT.